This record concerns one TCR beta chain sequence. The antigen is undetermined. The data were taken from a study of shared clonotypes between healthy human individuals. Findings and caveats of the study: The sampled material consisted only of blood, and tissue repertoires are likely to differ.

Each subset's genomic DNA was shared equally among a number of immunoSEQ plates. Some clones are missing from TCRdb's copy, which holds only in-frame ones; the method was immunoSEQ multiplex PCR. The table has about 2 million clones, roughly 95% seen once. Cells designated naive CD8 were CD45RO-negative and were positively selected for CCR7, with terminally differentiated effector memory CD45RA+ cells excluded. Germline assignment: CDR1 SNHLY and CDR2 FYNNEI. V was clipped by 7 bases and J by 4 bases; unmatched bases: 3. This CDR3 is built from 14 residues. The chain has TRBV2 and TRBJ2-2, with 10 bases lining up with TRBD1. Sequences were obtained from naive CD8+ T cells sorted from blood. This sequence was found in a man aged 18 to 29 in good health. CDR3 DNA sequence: TGTGCCAGCATTCGGACAGGGGGCACCGGGGAGCTGTTTTTT. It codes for CASIRTGGTGELFF.